This T cell receptor beta chain was sequenced during a study of response to subunit inactivated influenza vaccine (dated by TCRdb to between 2017 and 2018). With regard to the full study: To follow how T cells responded to a trivalent subunit inactivated influenza vaccine, the researchers relied on deep quantitative profiling of the T cell receptor repertoire.

The germline V gene sets CDR1 to SGDLS and CDR2 to YYNGEE. Relative to germline, V is 1 base shorter and J is 2 bases shorter, with 13 bases between their ends. The CDR3 contains 16 residues, cysteine and phenylalanine counted. The retained sequence is limited to the CDR3, 48 bases, with the frame set at the first base. This clonotype appeared a few times. Its antigen remains undetermined. Base qualities are not at hand, and no much larger clone is one base apart. Beyond this particular receptor, the publication reports: The authors proposed that each seasonal influenza vaccination may bring in only a limited number of new T cells.

The method behind the library was RT-PCR. TCRdb names Illumina HiSeq 2500 as the instrument used. TCRdb applied fastp at Q25 and MiXCR to the public reads, then kept only in-frame beta chains. Identical CDR3 protein sequences are pooled into one entry, listed with their most common genes and DNA. In all, the sample holds about 650,000 distinct CDR3 sequences, and 13% to 15% of those were seen once. 7.5% to 8% of the sample rests with the top ten. The V and J genes are TRBV9 and TRBJ2-1; no D segment can be confidently identified. The starting material was PBMCs from blood, obtained 14 to 15 days before vaccination. This receptor was taken from a man in his fifties who received an inactivated influenza vaccine. Donor details come from another sample of the same person, matched by shared clones. This receptor carries the CDR3 CASSVYESPPYNEQFF. The DNA is as follows: TGTGCCAGCAGCGTATATGAAAGTCCCCCCTACAATGAGCAGTTCTTC.